These T cell receptor beta chains were read from a single sample in a study of OX40 agonist ivuxolimab in advanced cancers. Profiling relied on immunoSEQ multiplex PCR, and the TCRdb table lists in-frame clones only, not all of them. The data hold some 85,000 clones, with roughly 90% observed a single time. The sample was CD4+ or CD8+ T cells sorted from blood, taken in a trial of the OX40 agonist ivuxolimab. The receptors derive from an adult with an advanced solid tumor such as melanoma, head and neck, liver or kidney cancer. CDR3s include the opening cysteine and the closing phenylalanine or tryptophan. The D gene is left open where the match is weak. Clone sizes are given selectively: once, few, many, or a class where the clone is expanded.

V: TRBV5-4
D: TRBD2
size: .
J: TRBJ2-1
DNA: TGTGCCAGCAGCTTGGGGGCGGGAGGGTTACGGGAGCAGTTCTTC
CDR3: CASSLGAGGLREQFF

V: TRBV15
D: .
size: .
J: TRBJ2-7
DNA: TGTGCCACCAGCAGAGATTCCCCGGGGAAGCAGTACTTC
CDR3: CATSRDSPGKQYF

V: TRBV5-4
D: .
size: .
J: TRBJ2-5
DNA: TGTGCCAGCAGCTTGGTGCTGGCGGGATCCCAAGAGACCCAGTACTTC
CDR3: CASSLVLAGSQETQYF

V: TRBV28
D: TRBD2
size: .
J: TRBJ2-3
DNA: TGTGCCAGCAGTTTTTCGGGACGGGGGACTAGTAGAGGGGATACGCAGTATTTT
CDR3: CASSFSGRGTSRGDTQYF

V: TRBV6-5
D: TRBD2
size: .
J: TRBJ2-1
DNA: TGTGCCAGCAGTTACTTCGCGGGAGATAAGCAGTTCTTC
CDR3: CASSYFAGDKQFF

V: TRBV29-1
D: .
size: .
J: TRBJ1-4
DNA: TGCAGCGTCGCGGACGGCTCAACTAATGAAAAACTGTTTTTT
CDR3: CSVADGSTNEKLFF

V: TRBV9
D: .
size: .
J: TRBJ1-2
DNA: TGTGCCAGCAGCGAGGGACGTAATAACTATGGCTACACCTTC
CDR3: CASSEGRNNYGYTF

V: TRBV2
D: .
size: .
J: TRBJ2-3
DNA: TGTGCCAGCACGTCGGGCACAGATACGCAGTATTTT
CDR3: CASTSGTDTQYF

V: TRBV28
D: .
size: .
J: TRBJ2-3
DNA: TGTGCCAGCACCAGCCCTTGGGACGACAGCACAGATACGCAGTATTTT
CDR3: CASTSPWDDSTDTQYF

V: TRBV28
D: TRBD1
size: .
J: TRBJ2-7
DNA: TGTGCCAGCCATCCGGGACAGAAGGTACGGGAGCAGTACTTC
CDR3: CASHPGQKVREQYF

V: TRBV5-1
D: .
size: .
J: TRBJ1-4
DNA: TGCGCCAGCAGCTCAGAGGGAACCCCTCGTGAAAAACTGTTTTTT
CDR3: CASSSEGTPREKLFF

V: TRBV28
D: TRBD2
size: .
J: TRBJ2-3
DNA: TGTGCCAGCAGTTCCCGGTTTAGCGGGAGCACAGATACGCAGTATTTT
CDR3: CASSSRFSGSTDTQYF

V: TRBV19
D: TRBD2
size: .
J: TRBJ2-7
DNA: TGTGCCAGTAGTTCGACTAGCGGTAGCTCCTACGAGCAGTACTTC
CDR3: CASSSTSGSSYEQYF

V: TRBV2
D: .
size: .
J: TRBJ2-4
DNA: TGTGCCAGCAGTGACGGCGTCTTTTTAGCCAAAAACATTCAGTACTTC
CDR3: CASSDGVFLAKNIQYF

V: TRBV6-5
D: .
size: .
J: TRBJ2-5
DNA: TGTGCCAGCAGTCCTGTTATGCTCCAAGAGACCCAGTACTTC
CDR3: CASSPVMLQETQYF

V: TRBV20-1
D: TRBD1
size: .
J: TRBJ2-7
DNA: TGCAGTGGGCAGGGGGCGCGAGAGCAGTACTTC
CDR3: CSGQGAREQYF

V: TRBV2
D: .
size: once
J: TRBJ2-2
DNA: TGTGCCATTCGACAGGTGAACACCGGGGAGCTGTTTTTT
CDR3: CAIRQVNTGELFF

V: TRBV5-1
D: TRBD1
size: .
J: TRBJ1-1
DNA: TGCGCCAGCAGTGGGACCGGGACAGGGGTTTTCTTT
CDR3: CASSGTGTGVFF

V: TRBV11-3
D: .
size: .
J: TRBJ1-1
DNA: TGTGCCAGCAGCTTAGATCGGGCGGTGAACACTGAAGCTTTCTTT
CDR3: CASSLDRAVNTEAFF

V: TRBV5-1
D: .
size: .
J: TRBJ2-7
DNA: TGCGCCAGCAGCTCCCTGGGTTCCCGGTCTTCCTACGAGCAGTACTTC
CDR3: CASSSLGSRSSYEQYF

V: TRBV5-1
D: TRBD1
size: .
J: TRBJ2-1
DNA: TGCGCCAGCAGCTTGGCCGGGACAGGGCCCCCTAAGCAGTTCTTC
CDR3: CASSLAGTGPPKQFF

V: TRBV12-5
D: .
size: .
J: TRBJ2-3
DNA: TGTGCTAGTGGTCCAGAAGGTATAAGCACAGATACGCAGTATTTT
CDR3: CASGPEGISTDTQYF

V: TRBV6-5
D: .
size: .
J: TRBJ1-3
DNA: TGTGCCAGCAGTGTGTCTTACTCTGGAAACACCATATATTTT
CDR3: CASSVSYSGNTIYF

V: TRBV29-1
D: .
size: .
J: TRBJ2-7
DNA: TGCAGCGTTGAAGGGACATCCTACGAGCAGTACTTC
CDR3: CSVEGTSYEQYF

V: TRBV27
D: .
size: .
J: TRBJ1-1
DNA: TGTGCCAGCAGTTTCGGGGGGATGAACACTGAAGCTTTCTTT
CDR3: CASSFGGMNTEAFF

V: TRBV6-5
D: .
size: .
J: TRBJ1-1
DNA: TGTGCCAGCAGTTACCAAAGGAGCACTGAAGCTTTCTTT
CDR3: CASSYQRSTEAFF

V: TRBV28
D: TRBD1
size: .
J: TRBJ1-2
DNA: TGTGCCAGCAGTTACTACGACAGGGGGCAGAACTATGGCTACACCTTC
CDR3: CASSYYDRGQNYGYTF

V: TRBV6-5
D: .
size: .
J: TRBJ1-2
DNA: TGTGCCAGCAGTTACTCACAGGTTCGTCTTGGCTACACCTTC
CDR3: CASSYSQVRLGYTF

V: TRBV5-8
D: TRBD2
size: .
J: TRBJ2-7
DNA: TGTGCCAGCAAGACTAGCCAAGCGGGGGAGCAGTACTTC
CDR3: CASKTSQAGEQYF

V: TRBV7-3
D: .
size: .
J: TRBJ2-1
DNA: TGTGCCAGCAGCAACGGGCGGAGAGGTTACAATGAGCAGTTCTTC
CDR3: CASSNGRRGYNEQFF

V: TRBV2
D: .
size: .
J: TRBJ2-3
DNA: TGTGCCAGCAGCGCACTAGCTGACACGCAGTATTTT
CDR3: CASSALADTQYF

V: TRBV30
D: TRBD1
size: .
J: TRBJ1-5
DNA: TGTGCCTGGACATGGGGACAGCACGGTCAGCCCCAGCATTTT
CDR3: CAWTWGQHGQPQHF

V: TRBV5-4
D: .
size: once
J: TRBJ2-7
DNA: TGTGCCAGCAGCTTGGGCCTAGCGTCAGGCTTAGCCTACGAGCAGTACTTC
CDR3: CASSLGLASGLAYEQYF

V: TRBV18
D: .
size: .
J: TRBJ2-3
DNA: TGTGCCAGCTCCTTGAGCGCGGAGAGCACAGATACGCAGTATTTT
CDR3: CASSLSAESTDTQYF

V: TRBV30
D: TRBD2
size: .
J: TRBJ2-7
DNA: TGTGCCTGGAGGGGGGCTAGCGGGATCCTCGGTCGGAGGGGCGAGCAGTACTTC
CDR3: CAWRGASGILGRRGEQYF

V: TRBV7-7
D: .
size: .
J: TRBJ2-1
DNA: TGTGCTAGCAGCTTAGTGTTTGCGACTGAGCAGTTCTTC
CDR3: CASSLVFATEQFF

V: TRBV9
D: .
size: .
J: TRBJ2-3
DNA: TGTGCCAGCAGCGTTGGTTTGAGCACAGATACGCAGTATTTT
CDR3: CASSVGLSTDTQYF

V: TRBV19
D: .
size: .
J: TRBJ1-1
DNA: TGTGCCAGTAGTATAACCGAGAACACTGAAGCTTTCTTT
CDR3: CASSITENTEAFF

V: TRBV28
D: TRBD1
size: once
J: TRBJ2-7
DNA: TGTGCCAGCAGAACCGCCGGGACAGACTACGAGCAGTACTTC
CDR3: CASRTAGTDYEQYF

V: TRBV5-1
D: .
size: .
J: TRBJ2-3
DNA: TGCGCCAGCAGCTTGTATTGGGATGGCGGGAGCACAGATACGCAGTATTTT
CDR3: CASSLYWDGGSTDTQYF

V: TRBV15
D: TRBD1
size: .
J: TRBJ2-1
DNA: TGTGCCACCAGCAAGGGACAGGGTACCTACAATGAGCAGTTCTTC
CDR3: CATSKGQGTYNEQFF

V: TRBV30
D: .
size: .
J: TRBJ1-2
DNA: TGTGCCTGGAGTTTACGGGACGTTAACTATGGCTACACCTTC
CDR3: CAWSLRDVNYGYTF

V: TRBV5-5
D: .
size: .
J: TRBJ2-1
DNA: TGTGCCAGCATTTTCCGAGGCTCTGGGGATGAGCAGTTCTTC
CDR3: CASIFRGSGDEQFF